The 14 T cell receptor beta chains below were found in one sample sequenced in a study of T cell responses to AZD1222 COVID-19 vaccine. TCRdb's copy holds only in-frame clones and misses some; the assay was immunoSEQ multiplex PCR. The repertoire has over 70,000 clones, 70% to 80% of them found once; the top ten carry 27%. Material: peripheral blood, obtained 28 days after the second dose of the MenACWY control vaccine. These receptors originate from an adult who received the MenACWY meningococcal vaccine as a control.

V is TRBV16 and J is TRBJ1-2; a possible D gene is TRBD1 (5 bases). The CDR3 is 12 amino acids. Germline CDR1 and CDR2: KGHSY and FQNENV. V lost 3 bases and J lost 8, with 10 bases in between. The CDR3 loop reads CASSHSRAGYTF. In DNA form, the CDR3 reads TGTGCCAGCAGCCATAGCAGGGCCGGCTACACCTTC.

V gene TRBV5-4 combines with J gene TRBJ1-2, with D perhaps TRBD1 (6 bases). Germline CDR1 and CDR2: SGHNT and YYREEE (reference sequence). The CDR3 covers 11 residues. V was trimmed by 3 bases and J by 7 bases, leaving 7 bases between them. CDR3 coding DNA: TGTGCCAGCAGCTCAGGGGTTGGCTACACCTTC. This codes for CASSSGVGYTF.

The V call is TRBV28, the J call TRBJ1-4; maybe TRBD1 (5 bases). Trimming took off 7 bases at V and 5 bases at J, with 14 bases between the two ends. The CDR3 extends over 14 amino acids. The germline gives CDR1 MDHEN, CDR2 SYDVKM. Here the CDR3 DNA reads TGTGCCAGCACCCTCCGGGGGGGGAATGAAAAACTGTTTTTT. Its protein product is CASTLRGGNEKLFF.

V usage is TRBV2 and J usage is TRBJ2-7; 7 bases match TRBD2. Germline V gene data show CDR1 as SNHLY and CDR2 as FYNNEI. This CDR3 has 14 residues. J lost 6 bases, V lost 6 bases, and 11 bases had no gene match. This chain's CDR3 is CASSPGLGGREQYF. The CDR3 DNA sequence: TGTGCCAGCAGCCCCGGACTAGGTGGGCGCGAGCAGTACTTC.

The chain employs TRBV7-2 and TRBJ2-1; D is uncertain. Germline lookup yields CDR1 SGHTA and CDR2 FQGNSA. Deletions cut 6 bases from V and 0 bases from J, with 12 bases between. The CDR3 loop spans 15 amino acids. The CDR3, as DNA: TGTGCCAGCAGACGGACCCTCGGCTCCTACAATGAGCAGTTCTTC. Translation gives CASRRTLGSYNEQFF.

Worth noting for this clone: This same CDR3 is encoded by further DNA sequences in the sample. The chain employs TRBV4-3 and TRBJ2-1; D uncertain. CDR1 LGHNA and CDR2 YSLEER come from the germline V gene. The CDR3 has 13 residues. The V end lost 3 bases, the J end lost 10 bases, and 13 bases lay between the germline ends. CDR3 nucleotide sequence: TGCGCCAGCAGCCAGGACCAGGACCAGGAGCAGTTCTTC. Translating it yields CASSQDQDQEQFF.

The rearrangement links TRBV19 to TRBJ1-1; 9 bases match TRBD1. The CDR3 runs to 12 residues. Germline V lookup: CDR1 LNHDA, CDR2 SQIVND (reference sequence). The ends lost 4 bases at V and 8 bases at J; junction bases unmatched: 2. As DNA, the CDR3 is TGTGCCAGTAGTACAGGGACAGGGGAAGCTTTCTTT. Its protein product is CASSTGTGEAFF.

The V gene is TRBV19, the J gene TRBJ1-2, with no clear D. The CDR3 has 13 amino acids. Germline V gene sequence: CDR1 LNHDA, CDR2 SQIVND (reference sequence). V lost 4 bases and J 4 bases, leaving 10 bases between the germline ends. The CDR3 loop is CASSREARYGYTF. The CDR3 nucleotides read TGTGCCAGTAGTAGGGAGGCTCGCTATGGCTACACCTTC.

On this clone: Other nucleotide sequences from this sample produce the same CDR3. V gene TRBV19 combines with J gene TRBJ1-5; D remains unclear. The CDR3 contains 12 residues. V gave up 2 bases and J gave up 4 bases, with 3 bases separating them. Germline CDR1 is LNHDA and CDR2 is SQIVND (reference sequence). The chain's CDR3 is CASSISNQPQHF. The CDR3 bases are TGTGCCAGTAGTATATCAAATCAGCCCCAGCATTTT.

The genes are TRBV11-2 and TRBJ2-7; D gene unclear. The germline V gene has CDR1 SGHAT and CDR2 FQNNGV. Trimming removed 1 base from V and 5 bases from J, with 9 bases in between. The CDR3 has 13 amino acids. Written as DNA, the CDR3 is TGTGCCAGCAGCTTAGTTGGTCGCGACGAGCAGTACTTC. Encoded protein: CASSLVGRDEQYF.

The chain links TRBV12-3 or TRBV12-4 to TRBJ1-1, with a tentative D call TRBD1 (5 bases). CDR3 length equals 13 residues. Trimming removed 6 bases at V and 2 bases at J, with 10 bases between. CDR3 sequence reads: CASRMTDNTEAFF. The DNA of the CDR3 is TGTGCCAGCAGGATGACAGACAACACTGAAGCTTTCTTT.

In DNA, the CDR3 is TGTGCCAGCAGCGTAGAGGGTTTCGCTGAGCAGTTCTTC. Its translation is CASSVEGFAEQFF. The chain links TRBV9 to TRBJ2-1; D is undetermined. Germline CDR1 is SGDLS and CDR2 is YYNGEE. V shed 0 bases and J shed 9 bases, with 10 bases lying between them. The CDR3 sequence is 13 residues long.

On this clone itself: The junction departs from the called germline gene at one end, perhaps through a read error. The rearrangement joins TRBV7-7 to TRBJ2-5; D is possibly TRBD1 or TRBD2 (6 bases each). Germline CDR1 reads SSHAT; CDR2 reads FNYEAQ (reference sequence). The CDR3 consists of 13 residues. In DNA, the CDR3 is TGTGCTAGCAGCTTTGGGGGGCCAGAGACCCAGTACTTC. Encoded protein: CASSFGGPETQYF.

The chain recombines TRBV19 with TRBJ2-2, with 11 nucleotides matching TRBD2. The germline V gene has CDR1 LNHDA and CDR2 SQIVND (reference sequence). CDR3 length equals 16 residues. The trim removed 4 bases at V and 2 bases at J, leaving 3 bases unmatched. The CDR3 is CASSTGTSGNTGELFF. CDR3 nucleotide sequence: TGTGCCAGTAGTACTGGGACTAGCGGAAACACCGGGGAGCTGTTTTTT.